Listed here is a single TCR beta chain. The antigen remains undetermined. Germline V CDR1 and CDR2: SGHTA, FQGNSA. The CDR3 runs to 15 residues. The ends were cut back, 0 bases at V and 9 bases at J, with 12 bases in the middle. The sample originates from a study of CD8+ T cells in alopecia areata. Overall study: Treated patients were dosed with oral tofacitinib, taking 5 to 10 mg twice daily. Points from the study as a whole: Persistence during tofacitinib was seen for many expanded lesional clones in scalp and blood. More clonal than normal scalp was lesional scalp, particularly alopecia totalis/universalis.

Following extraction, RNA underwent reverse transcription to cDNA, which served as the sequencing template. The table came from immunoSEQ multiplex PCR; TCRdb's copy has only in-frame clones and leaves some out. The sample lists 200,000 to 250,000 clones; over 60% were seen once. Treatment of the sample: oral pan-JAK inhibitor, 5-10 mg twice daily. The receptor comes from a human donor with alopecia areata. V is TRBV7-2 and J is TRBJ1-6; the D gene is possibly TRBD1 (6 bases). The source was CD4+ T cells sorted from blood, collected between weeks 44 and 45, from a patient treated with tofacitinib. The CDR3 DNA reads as TGTGCCAGCAGCTTAGCGGGGGGGCTAGGTTCACCCCTCCACTTT. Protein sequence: CASSLAGGLGSPLHF. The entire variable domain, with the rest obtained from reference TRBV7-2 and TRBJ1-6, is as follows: GAGVSQSPSNKVTEKGKDVELRCDPISGHTALYWYRQSLGQGLEFLIYFQGNSAPDKSGLPSDRFSAERTGGSVSTLTIQRTQQEDSAVYLCASSLAGGLGSPLHFGNGTRLTVT.